This T cell receptor (beta chain) is drawn from a study of T cell responses to AZD1222 COVID-19 vaccine. Overall study context: Researchers grouped second doses given at about 4 or about 12 weeks into one pool.

This clone was seen a single time. Its target is unknown. The same CDR3 can be traced to other DNA sequences in this sample. Study results and limitations: Females outnumbered males among donors, who were mostly white British; clonal diversity was possibly underestimated. Repertoire samples came only from after the peak T cell response. Vaccine-associated CD4 TCRs spanned spike, dominant at 160-218 and 743-854.

Repertoires were generated with immunoSEQ multiplex PCR, while TCRdb's copy carries only in-frame clones and drops some. The sample records around 100,000 clones, 90% being singletons. V was clipped by 3 bases and J by 0 bases, with 2 bases between them. Germline V gives CDR1 MNHEY, CDR2 SMNVEV (reference sequence). This CDR3 is built from 13 residues. The V and J genes are TRBV27 and TRBJ2-2; D call uncertain. This receptor was taken from an adult in good health. This material consisted of peripheral blood, taken on day 0 of AZD1222 vaccination. The CDR3 here is CASSLANTGELFF. CDR3 coding DNA: TGTGCCAGCAGTTTGGCGAACACCGGGGAGCTGTTTTTT.